The entry below describes one T cell receptor beta chain. Under the authors' procedure: It was from reference gene primer amplification that nucleated cell counts were estimated. The assay was immunoSEQ multiplex PCR, and TCRdb's table has in-frame clones only and misses some. For V, J and clone size, that table is used; D and trimming come from the DNA. The sample carries 45,000 to 70,000 clones, about 88% recorded once. The data stem from a study of blood T cell repertoires in COVID-19. Study-wide background: Collection of acute and convalescent COVID-19 samples took place in the United States, Italy and Spain. In each case, the material was cDNA or gDNA derived from T cells, B-cell-depleted T cells, or PBMCs.

Germline-derived CDR1 and CDR2 are MRHNA and SNTAGT. This CDR3 spans 15 amino acids. V was clipped by 9 bases and J by 5 bases; unmatched bases: 12. This chain joins TRBV6-4 and TRBJ1-4; 7 bases are shared with TRBD1. This receptor was taken from a woman aged 55 to 70 with active COVID-19. Sequencing was carried out using peripheral blood. CDR3 sequence (DNA): TGTGCCAGAACCCCAGGGGGGATTGAGAATGAAAAACTGTTTTTT. Its translation is CARTPGGIENEKLFF.